The 7 T cell receptor beta chains below all came from one sample that was sequenced in a study of blood T cell repertoires in COVID-19. Profiled with immunoSEQ multiplex PCR; TCRdb holds only in-frame clones, not every one. The table records over 150,000 clones, approximately 91% of them present only once. The sequenced sample was peripheral blood. The receptors were sampled from a man aged 18 to 30 with acute or convalescent COVID-19.

The chain recombines TRBV2 with TRBJ1-2, with no clear D. CDR1 and CDR2 (germline): SNHLY, FYNNEI. This CDR3 is 14 amino acids long. The V and J ends lost 2 bases and 2 bases respectively, with 9 bases between them. CDR3 sequence (DNA): TGTGCCAGCAGTGAAAAGGAGTCAAACTATGGCTACACCTTC. Protein: CASSEKESNYGYTF.

This clone was counted a single time. The chain combines TRBV27 with TRBJ2-3; D ambiguous. CDR3 length: 13 residues. Per germline, CDR1 MNHEY and CDR2 SMNVEV (reference sequence). Trimming took 2 bases from V and 0 from J, leaving 3 bases between them. CDR3 bases: TGTGCCAGCAGTTTACCGAGCACAGATACGCAGTATTTT. This codes for CASSLPSTDTQYF.

J is TRBJ1-1 and V is TRBV7-2; a weak D match, TRBD1 (6 bases). Trimming stripped 5 bases from V and 4 bases from J, with 14 bases between. Germline CDR1 is SGHTA and CDR2 is FQGNSA. The CDR3 runs to 14 residues. CDR3: CASSARGSGTEAFF. The CDR3 region has the DNA TGTGCCAGCAGCGCCAGGGGTTCTGGCACTGAAGCTTTCTTT.

J is TRBJ2-1 and V is TRBV19; 8 bases are shared with TRBD1. This CDR3 contains 15 residues. Germline CDR1 LNHDA, CDR2 SQIVND (reference sequence). J gave up 9 bases and V 1 base, and 8 bases lay outside the gene matches. The CDR3 coding sequence is TGTGCCAGTAGTATAGCGGGCAGGGGGCAAGGTGAGCAGTTCTTC. Translating it yields CASSIAGRGQGEQFF.

J is TRBJ1-2 and V is TRBV19, with a weak D call TRBD1 (5 bases). Germline-derived CDR1 and CDR2 are LNHDA and SQIVND (reference sequence). V was trimmed by 6 bases and J by 6 bases, leaving 17 bases between them. This CDR3 has 14 amino acids. The CDR3 DNA reads TGTGCCAGTAGGTCGGACACAGGTCCTGATGGCTACACCTTC. This codes for CASRSDTGPDGYTF.

The rearrangement joins TRBV7-9 to TRBJ1-2; 9 bases are shared with TRBD1. The CDR3 spans 15 residues. The germline CDR1 and CDR2 sequences are SEHNR and FQNEAQ (reference sequence). V dropped 3 bases and J dropped 8; count of bases not matched to a gene: 10. The CDR3 spells CASSFPGQGTEGYTF. The CDR3 nucleotides are TGTGCCAGCAGCTTTCCGGGACAGGGAACTGAGGGCTACACCTTC. The full variable domain, rest sourced from reference TRBV7-9 and TRBJ1-2, is DTGVSQNPRHKITKRGQNVTFRCDPISEHNRLYWYRQTLGQGPEFLTYFQNEAQLEKSRLLSDRFSAERPKGSFSTLEIQRTEQGDSAMYLCASSFPGQGTEGYTFGSGTRLTVV.

V is TRBV20-1 and J is TRBJ2-1, with D possibly TRBD2 on 6 matching bases. Looked up from germline, CDR1 is DFQATT and CDR2 is SNEGSKA (reference sequence). The CDR3 contains 13 residues. The V and J ends lost 3 bases and 11 bases respectively, with 17 bases between them. The CDR3: CSASWGLTMKQFF. The DNA for the CDR3 is TGCAGTGCTAGTTGGGGACTCACAATGAAGCAGTTCTTC.